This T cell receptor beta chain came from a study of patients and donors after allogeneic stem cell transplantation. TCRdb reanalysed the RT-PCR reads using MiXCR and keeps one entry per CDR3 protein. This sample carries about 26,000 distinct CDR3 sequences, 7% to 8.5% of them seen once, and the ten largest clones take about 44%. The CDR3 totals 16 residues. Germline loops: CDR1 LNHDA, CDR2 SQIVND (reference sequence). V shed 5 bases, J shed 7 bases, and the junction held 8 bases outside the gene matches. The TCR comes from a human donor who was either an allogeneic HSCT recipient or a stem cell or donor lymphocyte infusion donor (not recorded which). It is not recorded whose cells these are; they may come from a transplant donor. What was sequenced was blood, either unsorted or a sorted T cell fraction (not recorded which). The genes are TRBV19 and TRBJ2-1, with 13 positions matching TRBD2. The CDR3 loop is CASSVTSGGAENEQFF. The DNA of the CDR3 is TGTGCCAGTAGTGTCACTAGCGGGGGGGCAGAAAATGAGCAGTTCTTC.